This T cell receptor (beta chain) was retrieved from a study of blood T cells in healthy people across ages (dated by TCRdb to 2014 to 2015). About the full investigation: Template switching captured roughly one uniquely barcoded TCR beta cDNA molecule per two T cells in model experiments. For two donors (one aged 18 to 29 and one aged 80 or older), the study analyzed two additional independent replicas of 1 million unique cDNA reads from the same blood draw. Age-related changes in TCR beta repertoire diversity were measured in the study by deep sequencing normalized with unique cDNA molecular identifiers. Donors were grouped into four age groups: young (average approximately 15 years), middle-aged (approximately 41), aged (roughly 67) and long-lived (around 80). Donors of different ages were randomly distributed across sequencing lanes to avoid experimental bias.

Clipping removes 0 bases from V and 1 base from J, with 5 as the unmatched junction base count. Taken from the germline V gene, the CDR1 and CDR2 loops are MNHEY and SVGAGI. From its cysteine to its phenylalanine, the CDR3 spans 16 amino acids. Of all the DNA, just the CDR3 is kept, 48 bases in frame from base 1. Libraries came from 5' RACE. Instrument on record: Illumina HiSeq 2500. A second PCR of about 6 to 12 cycles was run with a J-beta primer mix and a sample-barcoded 5' primer. Each TCR beta cDNA molecule received a unique molecular identifier from a template-switch 5' adaptor carrying 12 random nucleotides. At least 2.5 million CDR3-containing paired-end reads were obtained from each sample. First-strand cDNA was synthesized from all RNA with the Mint cDNA synthesis kit, primed by a TRBC-specific oligonucleotide. After uracil-DNA glycosylase treatment, a first 18-cycle PCR used universal primers M1SS and BC2_uni_R on all cDNA. For the original study's pipeline: Each sample was normalized by randomly selecting 1 million high-quality reads, each carrying a distinct molecular identifier. Instead of being binned into consensus sequences, reads that shared molecular identifiers were thrown out. CDR3 identification, clonotype clustering and error correction used MiTCR with a Q25 quality threshold and the strictest error-elimination algorithm. A nonparametric unseen species model with Euler transformation was used to estimate lower-bound total TCR beta diversity. TCRdb reanalyzed the raw reads on its own, using fastp at Q25 for trimming and MiXCR for clone calling, and kept in-frame beta chains. Every distinct CDR3 protein forms one entry, paired with its most common genes and DNA. V and J calls and clone size were set by TCRdb, not the authors. Counted in this sample were about 1.4 million distinct CDR3 sequences; approximately 59% of them appeared once. Over 6.5% of the sample is in the top ten clones.

Worth noting for this clonotype: What antigen it recognizes has not been identified. Within one base of it there is no much larger clone, and no base qualities were kept.

Findings and caveats that apply to the study as a whole: Estimates of total diversity based on one million sequenced T cells were considered lower bounds and underestimates. The CMV infection status of donors was not known, potentially confounding age-related changes in expanded clonotypes. Observed TCR beta diversity per million T cells fell roughly linearly with age, and a significant reduction was already apparent by age around 40. Because profiling used bulk unsorted PBMCs, naive and antigen-experienced compartments could not be compared conclusively. There was a strong correlation between observed TCR beta diversity and the percentage of naive T cells measured by flow cytometry. Compared with the aged group, more naive CD4+ T cells, fewer expanded clones and increased TCR diversity were shown by the long-lived group, suggesting age selection.

Donors were 39 systemically healthy Caucasian individuals from Russia aged 6 to 90 years. Each donor gave 8.5 to 10 milliliters of peripheral blood, collected into EDTA-treated Vacutainer tubes. Ficoll-Paque density-gradient centrifugation was used to isolate PBMCs, with at least 6.5 million per sample. Total RNA was extracted from PBMCs with Trizol reagent, with at least 6 micrograms obtained per sample. Naive CD45RAhigh/CD27high T cell percentages were measured by flow cytometry on a PBMC aliquot from every donor. The sequence joins TRBV6-5 to TRBJ2-7; TRBD1 aligns with 8 central bases. The receptor comes from a man aged 18-30 years in good health. Sequenced sample: blood. The CDR3 loop reads CASSYSVRGLSYEQYF. Here is the DNA: TGTGCCAGCAGTTACTCAGTCAGGGGGCTATCCTACGAGCAGTACTTC.